These T cell receptor beta chains were read from a single sample in a study of shared clonotypes between healthy human individuals. TCRdb's table, derived via immunoSEQ multiplex PCR, lists solely in-frame clones and lacks some. This sample has 1 million to 1.3 million clones; 75% to 80% occur once, and the top ten carry around 0.6%. Sequencing was carried out using memory CD4+ T cells from PBMCs. These receptors all come from a man aged 18 to 29 in good health. Some clones in this sample may be carry-over from other donors' samples. The CDR3 runs from the conserved cysteine through the conserved F or W. A D gene is named only where the DNA matches it firmly. Only some rows state a clone size, as once, few, many or a class for expanded clones.

v_call	j_call	d_call	clone_size	cdr3_aa	cdr3_nt
TRBV19	TRBJ2-1	.	.	CASSAGAHYNEQFF	TGTGCCAGTAGTGCCGGGGCCCACTACAATGAGCAGTTCTTC
TRBV6-5	TRBJ2-1	.	.	CASRAKGLYNEQFF	TGTGCCAGCAGAGCGAAAGGGCTCTACAATGAGCAGTTCTTC
TRBV5-1	TRBJ2-5	TRBD2	.	CASSSGRAWETQYF	TGCGCCAGCAGCTCCGGGAGGGCCTGGGAGACCCAGTACTTC
TRBV7-2	TRBJ1-2	.	.	CASSFSRGLYGYTF	TGTGCCAGCAGCTTTAGCCGGGGCCTCTATGGCTACACCTTC
TRBV4-2	TRBJ1-4	.	.	CASSQGTNEKLFF	TGTGCCAGCAGCCAAGGTACTAATGAAAAACTGTTTTTT
TRBV11-2	TRBJ2-7	.	.	CASSSPTGTYEQYF	TGTGCCAGCAGCTCCCCCACAGGAACCTACGAGCAGTACTTC
TRBV6-1	TRBJ2-7	.	.	CASSAGAGFGGEQYF	TGTGCCAGCAGTGCGGGGGCAGGTTTCGGGGGCGAGCAGTACTTC
TRBV9	TRBJ2-6	TRBD1	.	CASSAGQASSGANVLTF	TGTGCCAGCAGCGCGGGACAGGCGAGCTCTGGGGCCAACGTCCTGACTTTC
TRBV7-9	TRBJ1-2	.	.	CASSLGDLTPRTF	TGTGCCAGCAGCTTAGGGGACCTTACCCCTCGAACCTTC
TRBV7-8	TRBJ1-1	.	.	CASSLVPLGNEPKAFF	TGTGCCAGCAGCTTAGTACCCCTGGGCAATGAACCAAAAGCTTTCTTT
TRBV5-1	TRBJ1-4	.	once	CASTRDAGGEKLFF	TGCGCCAGCACGCGGGACGCTGGGGGTGAAAAACTGTTTTTT
TRBV18	TRBJ1-3	.	.	CASSPPGINTIYF	TGTGCCAGCTCACCCCCGGGTATCAACACCATATATTTT
TRBV5-1	TRBJ2-1	.	.	CASSSYNEQFF	TGCGCCAGCAGCTCTTACAATGAGCAGTTCTTC
TRBV9	TRBJ1-1	.	once	CASSFSSPLNTEAFF	TGTGCCAGCAGCTTTTCCTCACCTTTGAACACTGAAGCTTTCTTT
TRBV28	TRBJ1-3	.	.	CASNGDPGNTIYF	TGTGCCTCCAACGGGGACCCTGGAAACACCATATATTTT
TRBV30	TRBJ2-3	TRBD1	many	CAFYSGTGMADTQYF	TGTGCCTTTTACTCCGGGACAGGGATGGCAGATACGCAGTATTTT
TRBV20-1	TRBJ2-5	.	.	CSARTWETQYF	TGCAGTGCTAGAACTTGGGAGACCCAGTACTTC
TRBV5-1	TRBJ2-1	.	.	CASRATSLVNEQFF	TGCGCCAGCAGGGCGACATCATTAGTCAACGAGCAGTTCTTC
TRBV10-3	TRBJ2-6	.	.	CAISEPFSGANVLTF	TGTGCCATCAGTGAACCGTTCTCTGGGGCCAACGTCCTGACTTTC
TRBV6-6	TRBJ2-3	.	.	CASEDGADTQYF	TGTGCCAGCGAAGATGGCGCAGATACGCAGTATTTT
TRBV19	TRBJ1-1	.	few	CASSSAGTAVSAFF	TGTGCCAGTAGTTCCGCCGGGACGGCTGTTTCGGCTTTCTTT
TRBV28	TRBJ1-1	.	few	CASSSPTLVGMNTEAFF	TGTGCCAGCAGCTCCCCCACGTTGGTGGGGATGAACACTGAAGCTTTCTTT
TRBV15	TRBJ1-1	.	.	CATSGDSTEAFF	TGTGCCACCAGCGGCGACAGCACTGAAGCTTTCTTT
TRBV9	TRBJ2-1	TRBD1	.	CASSVYRGSYNEQFF	TGTGCCAGCAGCGTATACAGGGGTTCCTACAATGAGCAGTTCTTC
TRBV27	TRBJ2-7	.	.	CASSAARHEQYF	TGTGCCAGCAGTGCCGCCCGGCATGAGCAGTACTTC
TRBV10-3	TRBJ2-1	TRBD2	.	CAISESLAGGSYNEQFF	TGTGCCATCAGTGAATCCCTAGCGGGGGGGTCCTACAATGAGCAGTTCTTC
TRBV29-1	TRBJ2-3	TRBD2	.	CSVSGLAGDSSTDTQYF	TGCAGCGTCTCCGGACTAGCGGGAGACTCTAGCACAGATACGCAGTATTTT
TRBV10-3	TRBJ2-7	TRBD2	few	CAISRTSGRESSYEQYF	TGTGCCATCAGTCGGACTAGCGGGAGGGAAAGCTCCTACGAGCAGTACTTC